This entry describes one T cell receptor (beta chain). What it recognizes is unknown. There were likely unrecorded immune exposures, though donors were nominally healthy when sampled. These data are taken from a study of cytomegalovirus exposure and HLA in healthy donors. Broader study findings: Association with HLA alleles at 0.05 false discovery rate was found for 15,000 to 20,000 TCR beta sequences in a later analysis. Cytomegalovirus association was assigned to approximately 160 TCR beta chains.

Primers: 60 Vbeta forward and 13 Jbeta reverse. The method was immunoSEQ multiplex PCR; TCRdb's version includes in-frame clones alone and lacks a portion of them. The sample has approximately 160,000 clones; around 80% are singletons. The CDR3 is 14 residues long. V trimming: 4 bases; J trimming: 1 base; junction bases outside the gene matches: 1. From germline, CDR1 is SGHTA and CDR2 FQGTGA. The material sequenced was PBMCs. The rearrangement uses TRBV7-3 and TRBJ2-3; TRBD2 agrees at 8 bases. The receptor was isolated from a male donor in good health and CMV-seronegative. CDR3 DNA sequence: TGTGCCAGCAGCTCGGGACTAGGCACAGATACGCAGTATTTT. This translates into CASSSGLGTDTQYF.